The 2 T cell receptor beta chains given below trace back to one sample, sequenced in a study of T cell responses to AZD1222 COVID-19 vaccine. Method: immunoSEQ multiplex PCR; TCRdb's copy keeps in-frame clones and lacks some. This table holds about 99,000 clones, roughly 90% found once. This specimen was peripheral blood, taken on day 0 of AZD1222 vaccination. Every receptor here comes from an adult in good health.

The gene calls are TRBV15 and TRBJ2-2, with TRBD1 as a possible D gene (5 bases). The V end was cut by 3 bases, the J end by 4 bases, with 18 bases between. The CDR3 has 17 amino acids. The germline CDR1 and CDR2 sequences are LNHNV and YYDKDF (reference sequence). CDR3 in amino acids: CATSRGPGRVGTGELFF. CDR3 DNA sequence: TGTGCCACCAGCAGGGGTCCGGGCAGGGTCGGCACCGGGGAGCTGTTTTTT.

The J gene is TRBJ1-5, the V gene TRBV6-5, with no clear D. V lost 8 bases to trimming and J lost 2 bases, with 16 bases between them. Looked up from germline, CDR1 is MNHEY and CDR2 is SVGAGI. This CDR3 is built from 15 residues. The CDR3 DNA reads TGTGCCAGCGGGAGGACGGCCCCCGGCAATCAGCCCCAGCATTTT. It specifies CASGRTAPGNQPQHF.